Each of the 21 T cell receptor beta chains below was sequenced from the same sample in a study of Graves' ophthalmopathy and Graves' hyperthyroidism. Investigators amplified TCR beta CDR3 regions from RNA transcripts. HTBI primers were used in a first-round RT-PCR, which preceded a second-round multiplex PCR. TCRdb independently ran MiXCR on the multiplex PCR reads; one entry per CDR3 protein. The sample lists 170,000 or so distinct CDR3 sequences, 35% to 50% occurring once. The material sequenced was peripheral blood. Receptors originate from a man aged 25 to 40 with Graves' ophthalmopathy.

CDR3 sequence: CASSAHSSLTTREYF. In DNA, the CDR3 is TGTGCCAGCAGCGCACACTCCTCACTCACTACGAGGGAGTACTTC. The V call is TRBV7-8, the J call TRBJ2-7; D perhaps matches TRBD2 (5 bases). The CDR3 sequence is 15 residues long. V shed 5 bases and J shed 11 bases, with 25 bases lying between them. Germline CDR1 SGHVS, CDR2 FQNEAQ.

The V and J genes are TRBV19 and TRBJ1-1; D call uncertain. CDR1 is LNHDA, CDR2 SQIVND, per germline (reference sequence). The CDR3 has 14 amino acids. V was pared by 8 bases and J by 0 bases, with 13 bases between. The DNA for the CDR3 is TGTGCCAGTCGAACCGATCACGTGAACACTGAAGCTTTCTTT. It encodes CASRTDHVNTEAFF.

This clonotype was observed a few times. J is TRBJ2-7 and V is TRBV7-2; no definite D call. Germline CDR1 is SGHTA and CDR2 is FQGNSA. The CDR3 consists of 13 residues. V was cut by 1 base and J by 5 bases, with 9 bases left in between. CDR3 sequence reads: CASSLDGIDEQYF. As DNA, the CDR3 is TGTGCCAGCAGCTTAGATGGGATCGACGAGCAGTACTTC.

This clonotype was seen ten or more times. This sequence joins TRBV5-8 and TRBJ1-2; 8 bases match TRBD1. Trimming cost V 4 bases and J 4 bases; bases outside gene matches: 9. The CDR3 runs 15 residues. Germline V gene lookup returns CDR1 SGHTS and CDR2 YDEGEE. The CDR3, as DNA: TGTGCCAGCAGCCCGGACAGGGAGGGGGTCTATGGCTACACCTTC. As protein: CASSPDREGVYGYTF.

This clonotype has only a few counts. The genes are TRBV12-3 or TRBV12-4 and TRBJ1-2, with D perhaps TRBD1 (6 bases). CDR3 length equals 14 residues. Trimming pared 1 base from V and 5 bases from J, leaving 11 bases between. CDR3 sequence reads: CASSLDRVSYGYTF. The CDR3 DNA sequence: TGTGCCAGCAGTTTAGACAGGGTGTCGTATGGCTACACCTTC.

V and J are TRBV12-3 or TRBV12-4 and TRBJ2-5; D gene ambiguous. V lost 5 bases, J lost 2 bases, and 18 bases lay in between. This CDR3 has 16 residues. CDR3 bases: TGTGCCAGCAGTCCAGAACCTTTGGGCCTGCAAGAGACCCAGTACTTC. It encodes CASSPEPLGLQETQYF.

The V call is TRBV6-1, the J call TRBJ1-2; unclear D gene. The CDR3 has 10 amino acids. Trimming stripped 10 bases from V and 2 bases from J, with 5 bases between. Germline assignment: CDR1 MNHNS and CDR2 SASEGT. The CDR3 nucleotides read TGTGCCACCGAAAACTATGGCTACACCTTC. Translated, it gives CATENYGYTF.

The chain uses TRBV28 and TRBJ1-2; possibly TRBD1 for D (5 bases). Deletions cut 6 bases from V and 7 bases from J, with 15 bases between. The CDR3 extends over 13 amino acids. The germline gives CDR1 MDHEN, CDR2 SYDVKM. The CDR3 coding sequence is TGTGCCAGCAGCTTGAGGGGAACGGCTGGCTACACCTTC. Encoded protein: CASSLRGTAGYTF.

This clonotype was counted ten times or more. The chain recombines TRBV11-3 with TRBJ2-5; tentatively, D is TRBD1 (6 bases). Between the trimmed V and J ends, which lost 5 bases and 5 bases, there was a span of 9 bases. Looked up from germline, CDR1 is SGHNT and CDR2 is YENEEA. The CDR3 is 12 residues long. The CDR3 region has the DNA TGTGCCAGCAGCAGGGACACCGAGACCCAGTACTTC. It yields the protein CASSRDTETQYF.

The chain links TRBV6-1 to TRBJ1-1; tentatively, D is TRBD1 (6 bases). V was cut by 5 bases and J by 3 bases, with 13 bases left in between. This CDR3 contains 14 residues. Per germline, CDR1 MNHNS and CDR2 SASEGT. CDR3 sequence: CASSRGRVDTEAFF. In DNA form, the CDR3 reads TGTGCCAGCAGTCGGGGGCGCGTAGACACTGAAGCTTTCTTT.

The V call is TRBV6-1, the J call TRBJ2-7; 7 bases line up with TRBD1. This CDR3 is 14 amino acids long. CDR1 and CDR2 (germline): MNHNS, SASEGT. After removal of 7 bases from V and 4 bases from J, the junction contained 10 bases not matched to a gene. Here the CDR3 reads CASTTGDGDYEQYF. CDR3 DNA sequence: TGTGCCAGCACCACAGGGGACGGCGATTACGAGCAGTACTTC.

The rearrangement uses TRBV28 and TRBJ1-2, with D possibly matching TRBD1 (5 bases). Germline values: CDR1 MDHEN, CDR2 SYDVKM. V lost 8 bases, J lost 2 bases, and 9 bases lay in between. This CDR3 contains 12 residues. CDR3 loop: CASHSGNYGYTF. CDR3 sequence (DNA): TGTGCCAGCCATTCAGGGAACTATGGCTACACCTTC.

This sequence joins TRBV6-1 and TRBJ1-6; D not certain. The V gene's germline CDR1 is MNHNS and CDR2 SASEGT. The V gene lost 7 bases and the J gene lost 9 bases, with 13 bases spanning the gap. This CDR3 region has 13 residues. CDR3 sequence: CASNLDVGSPLHF. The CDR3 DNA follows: TGTGCCAGCAACCTCGACGTGGGTTCACCCCTCCACTTT.

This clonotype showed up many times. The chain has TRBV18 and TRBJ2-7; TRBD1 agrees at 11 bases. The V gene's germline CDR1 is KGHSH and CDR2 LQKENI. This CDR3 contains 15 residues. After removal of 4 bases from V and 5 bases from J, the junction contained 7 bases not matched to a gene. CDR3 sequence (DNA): TGTGCCAGCTCACTGGGGACAGGGGGTGTCAACGAGCAGTACTTC. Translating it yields CASSLGTGGVNEQYF.

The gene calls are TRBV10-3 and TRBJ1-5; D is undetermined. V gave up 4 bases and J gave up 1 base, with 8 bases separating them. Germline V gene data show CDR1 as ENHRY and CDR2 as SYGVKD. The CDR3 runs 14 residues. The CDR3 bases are TGTGCCATCAGTGCCGAACAGAGCAATCAGCCCCAGCATTTT. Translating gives CAISAEQSNQPQHF.

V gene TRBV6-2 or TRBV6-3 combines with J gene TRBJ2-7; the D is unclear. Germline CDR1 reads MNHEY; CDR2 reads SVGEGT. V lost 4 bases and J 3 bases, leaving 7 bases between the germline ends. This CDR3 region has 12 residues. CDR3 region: CASSSLFYEQYF. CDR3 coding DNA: TGTGCCAGCAGTTCCTTATTCTACGAGCAGTACTTC.

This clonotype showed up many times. CDR3: CASSPIGGGPSYEQYF. The CDR3 DNA sequence: TGTGCCAGCAGCCCCATAGGGGGAGGGCCCTCCTACGAGCAGTACTTC. The chain joins TRBV11-2 to TRBJ2-7; possibly TRBD2 for D (7 bases). V was pared by 5 bases and J by 0 bases, with 17 bases between. CDR3 size: 16 residues. Germline lookup yields CDR1 SGHAT and CDR2 FQNNGV. The entire variable domain, with the rest obtained from reference TRBV11-2 and TRBJ2-7, is as follows: EAGVAQSPRYKIIEKRQSVAFWCNPISGHATLYWYQQILGQGPKLLIQFQNNGVVDDSQLPKDRFSAERLKGVDSTLKIQPAKLEDSAVYLCASSPIGGGPSYEQYFGPGTRLTVT.

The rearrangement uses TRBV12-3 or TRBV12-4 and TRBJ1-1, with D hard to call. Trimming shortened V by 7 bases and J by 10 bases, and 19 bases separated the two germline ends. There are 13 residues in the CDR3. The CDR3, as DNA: TGTGCCAGCATTCTCGGATTCGATCGGCGAGCTTTCTTT. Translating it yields CASILGFDRRAFF.

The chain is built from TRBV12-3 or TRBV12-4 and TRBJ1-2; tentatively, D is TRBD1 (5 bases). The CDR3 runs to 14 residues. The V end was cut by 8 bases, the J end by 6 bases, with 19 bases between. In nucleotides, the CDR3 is TGTGCCAGCCTCCATTGGGGCAGGGATCATGGCTACACCTTC. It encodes CASLHWGRDHGYTF.

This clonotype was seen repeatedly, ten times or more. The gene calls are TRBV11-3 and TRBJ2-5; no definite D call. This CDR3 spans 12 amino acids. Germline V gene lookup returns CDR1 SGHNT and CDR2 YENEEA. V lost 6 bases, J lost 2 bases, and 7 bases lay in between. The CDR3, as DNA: TGTGCCAGCAGGAGGACGCAAGAGACCCAGTACTTC. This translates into CASRRTQETQYF.

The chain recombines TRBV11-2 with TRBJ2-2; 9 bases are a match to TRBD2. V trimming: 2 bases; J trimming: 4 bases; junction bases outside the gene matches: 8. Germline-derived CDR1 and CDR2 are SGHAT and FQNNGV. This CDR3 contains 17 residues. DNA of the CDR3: TGTGCCAGCAGCTTACTGATTGGAGCGGGAGGCACCGGGGAGCTGTTTTTT. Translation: CASSLLIGAGGTGELFF.